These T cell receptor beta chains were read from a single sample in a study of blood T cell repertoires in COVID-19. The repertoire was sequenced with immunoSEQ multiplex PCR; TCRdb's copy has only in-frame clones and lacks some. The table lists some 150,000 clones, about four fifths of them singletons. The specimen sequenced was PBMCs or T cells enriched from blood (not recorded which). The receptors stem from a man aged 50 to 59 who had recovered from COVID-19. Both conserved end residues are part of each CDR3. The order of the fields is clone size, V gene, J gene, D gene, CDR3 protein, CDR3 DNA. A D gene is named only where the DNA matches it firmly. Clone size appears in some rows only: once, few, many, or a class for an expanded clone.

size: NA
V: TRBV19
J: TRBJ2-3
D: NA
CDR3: CASSTGYTDTQYF
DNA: TGTGCCAGTAGTACGGGATACACAGATACGCAGTATTTT

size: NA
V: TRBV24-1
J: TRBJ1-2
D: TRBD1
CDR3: CATSGQGAGGYTF
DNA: TGTGCCACCTCCGGACAGGGGGCTGGTGGCTACACCTTC

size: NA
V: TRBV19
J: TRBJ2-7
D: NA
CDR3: CASSTSGSHEQYF
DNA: TGTGCCAGTAGTACCTCAGGGTCCCACGAGCAGTACTTC

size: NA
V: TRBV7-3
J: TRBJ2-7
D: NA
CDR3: CASSLFGRGSSYEQYF
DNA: TGTGCCAGCAGCTTATTTGGGCGGGGCAGCTCCTACGAGCAGTACTTC

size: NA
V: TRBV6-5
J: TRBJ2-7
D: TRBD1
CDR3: CASSLRDRTVIEQYF
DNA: TGTGCCAGCAGCTTACGGGACAGGACGGTTATCGAGCAGTACTTC

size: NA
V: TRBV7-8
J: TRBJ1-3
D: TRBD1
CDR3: CASTLRGRTYSGNTIYF
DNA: TGTGCCAGCACCTTAAGGGGGCGGACTTACTCTGGAAACACCATATATTTT

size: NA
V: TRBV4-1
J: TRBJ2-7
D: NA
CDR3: CASSLPTDGGASYEQYF
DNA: TGCGCCAGCAGCCTTCCCACCGACGGAGGTGCCTCCTACGAGCAGTACTTC

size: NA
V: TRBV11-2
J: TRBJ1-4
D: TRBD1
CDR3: CASSLGTGVGEKLFF
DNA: TGTGCCAGCAGCTTGGGTACAGGGGTGGGAGAAAAACTGTTTTTT

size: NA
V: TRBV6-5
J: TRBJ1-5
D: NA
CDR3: CASSYSNRGNQPQHF
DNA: TGTGCCAGCAGTTACTCGAACAGGGGCAATCAGCCCCAGCATTTT

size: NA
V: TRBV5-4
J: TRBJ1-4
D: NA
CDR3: CASSSVGQELFF
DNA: TGTGCCAGCAGCTCTGTGGGGCAAGAACTGTTTTTT

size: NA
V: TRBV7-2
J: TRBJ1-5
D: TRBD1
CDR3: CASSVHRGGSNQPQHF
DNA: TGTGCCAGCAGCGTACACAGGGGCGGGAGCAATCAGCCCCAGCATTTT

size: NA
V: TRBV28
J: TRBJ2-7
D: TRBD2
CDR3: CASSFRSGGSSYEQYF
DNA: TGTGCCAGCAGTTTCCGTAGCGGGGGGAGCTCCTACGAGCAGTACTTC

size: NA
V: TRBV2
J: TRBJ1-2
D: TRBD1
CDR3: CASKDRGLLGYTF
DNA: TGTGCCAGCAAGGACAGGGGGTTGTTAGGCTACACCTTC

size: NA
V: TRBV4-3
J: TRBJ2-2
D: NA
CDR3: CASSQVGRGRNTGELFF
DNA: TGCGCCAGCAGCCAAGTCGGGAGGGGGCGGAACACCGGGGAGCTGTTTTTT

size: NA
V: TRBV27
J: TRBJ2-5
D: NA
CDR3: CASSSNQETQYF
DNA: TGTGCCAGCAGTTCAAATCAAGAGACCCAGTACTTC

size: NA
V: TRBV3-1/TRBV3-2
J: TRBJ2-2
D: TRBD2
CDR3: CASSQVPGGGAGELFF
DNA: TGTGCCAGCAGCCAAGTTCCCGGCGGGGGGGCCGGGGAGCTGTTTTTT

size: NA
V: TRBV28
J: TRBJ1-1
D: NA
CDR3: CASRPSRLMNTEAFF
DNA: TGTGCCAGCAGACCTAGCAGGTTAATGAACACTGAAGCTTTCTTT

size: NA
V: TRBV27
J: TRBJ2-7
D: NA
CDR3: CASRTGSSHEQYF
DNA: TGTGCCAGCAGGACGGGGAGCTCCCACGAGCAGTACTTC

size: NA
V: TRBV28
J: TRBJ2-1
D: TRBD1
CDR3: CASRTTTPTGDNEQFF
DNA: TGTGCCAGCCGCACCACCACACCCACAGGGGACAATGAGCAGTTCTTC

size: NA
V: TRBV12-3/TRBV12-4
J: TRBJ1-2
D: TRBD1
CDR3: CASGQTGDYGYTF
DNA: TGTGCCAGTGGGCAAACAGGGGACTATGGCTACACCTTC

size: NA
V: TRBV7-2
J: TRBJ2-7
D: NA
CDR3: CASSFNQGYTYF
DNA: TGTGCCAGCAGCTTCAACCAGGGTTATACGTACTTC

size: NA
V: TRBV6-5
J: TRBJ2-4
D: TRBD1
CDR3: CASSYSTGGSKNIQYF
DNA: TGTGCCAGCAGTTACTCGACAGGGGGCTCCAAAAACATTCAGTACTTC

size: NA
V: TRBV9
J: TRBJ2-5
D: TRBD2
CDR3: CASSVRAGRAETQYF
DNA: TGTGCCAGCAGCGTGCGAGCGGGGAGGGCAGAGACCCAGTACTTC

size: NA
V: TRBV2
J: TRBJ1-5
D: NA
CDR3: CASSPTGVNQPQHF
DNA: TGTGCCAGCAGCCCGACAGGAGTCAATCAGCCCCAGCATTTT

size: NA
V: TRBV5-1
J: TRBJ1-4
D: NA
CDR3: CASSRGTLEKLFF
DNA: TGCGCCAGCAGCCGCGGGACCTTGGAAAAACTGTTTTTT

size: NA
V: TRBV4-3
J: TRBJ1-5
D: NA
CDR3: CASSQDGQSNQPQHF
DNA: TGCGCCAGCAGCCAAGATGGACAGAGCAATCAGCCCCAGCATTTT

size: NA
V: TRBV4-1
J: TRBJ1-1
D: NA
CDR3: CASSPWDTLGAEAFF
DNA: TGCGCCAGCAGCCCATGGGACACCTTGGGGGCTGAAGCTTTCTTT

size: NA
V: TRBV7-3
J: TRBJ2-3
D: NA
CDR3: CASKPMGGTDTQYF
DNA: TGTGCCAGCAAACCCATGGGGGGAACAGATACGCAGTATTTT

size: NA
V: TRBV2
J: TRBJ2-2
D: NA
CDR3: CASRRGINTGELFF
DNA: TGTGCCAGCAGGCGGGGAATTAACACCGGGGAGCTGTTTTTT

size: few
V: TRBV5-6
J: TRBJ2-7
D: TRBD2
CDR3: CASSPTLGGVGYEQYF
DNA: TGTGCCAGCAGCCCAACATTGGGGGGGGTGGGCTACGAGCAGTACTTC

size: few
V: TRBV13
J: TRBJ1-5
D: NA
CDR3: CASSFQGGQPQHF
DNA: TGTGCCAGCAGCTTCCAGGGTGGTCAGCCCCAGCATTTT

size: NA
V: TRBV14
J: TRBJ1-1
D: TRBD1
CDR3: CASSQDSTGALEAFF
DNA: TGTGCCAGCAGCCAAGACTCGACAGGGGCCCTTGAAGCTTTCTTT

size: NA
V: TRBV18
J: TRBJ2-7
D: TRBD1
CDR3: CASSGYRGYSYEQYF
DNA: TGTGCCAGCTCAGGTTACAGGGGGTACTCCTACGAGCAGTACTTC

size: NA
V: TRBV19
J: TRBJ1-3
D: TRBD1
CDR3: CASSSRNRGLNTIYF
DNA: TGTGCCAGTAGTAGCCGGAACAGGGGATTAAACACCATATATTTT

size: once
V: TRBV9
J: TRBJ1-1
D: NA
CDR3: CASSAGTITGAFF
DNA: TGTGCCAGCAGCGCAGGGACAATCACGGGAGCTTTCTTT

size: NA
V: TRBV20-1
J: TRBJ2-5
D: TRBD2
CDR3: CSASVSGGSQETQYF
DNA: TGCAGTGCTAGTGTCAGCGGGGGTTCCCAAGAGACCCAGTACTTC

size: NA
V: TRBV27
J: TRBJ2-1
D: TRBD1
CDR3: CASSETGINYNEQFF
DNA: TGTGCCAGCAGTGAGACAGGGATAAACTACAATGAGCAGTTCTTC

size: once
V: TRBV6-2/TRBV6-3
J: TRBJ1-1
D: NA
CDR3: CASSYSAVNTEAFF
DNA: TGTGCCAGCAGTTACTCTGCGGTGAACACTGAAGCTTTCTTT

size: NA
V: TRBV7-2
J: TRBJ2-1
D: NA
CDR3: CASSLAGSRTNEQFF
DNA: TGTGCCAGCAGCTTGGCGGGGTCCCGAACCAATGAGCAGTTCTTC

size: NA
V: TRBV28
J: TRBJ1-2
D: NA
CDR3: CASSFQGYGYTF
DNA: TGTGCCAGCAGTTTCCAGGGCTATGGCTACACCTTC

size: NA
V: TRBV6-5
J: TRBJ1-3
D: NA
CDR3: CASKGQGGNTIYF
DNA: TGTGCCAGCAAAGGGCAGGGAGGAAACACCATATATTTT